Following are 28 T cell receptor beta chains from one sample sequenced in a study of blood T cell repertoires in COVID-19. Clones were read by immunoSEQ multiplex PCR, and TCRdb kept only the in-frame ones, dropping some. The top ten hold about 4.2% of the sample, which has approximately 100,000 clones, around nine tenths seen once. The sample comprised peripheral blood. The receptors originated from a man between 65 and 79 years old with acute or convalescent COVID-19.

The count of this clone is one. The chain links TRBV3-1 (or the pseudogene TRBV3-2) to TRBJ2-5; a weak D match, TRBD1 (6 bases). Germline V gene lookup returns CDR1 LGHDT and CDR2 YNNKEL (reference sequence). V was shortened by 2 bases and J by 6 bases, with 13 bases between the two germline ends. This CDR3 has 14 amino acids. As DNA, the CDR3 is TGTGCCAGCAGCCAAACAGAACAGGGACAGACCCAGTACTTC. Protein product: CASSQTEQGQTQYF.

This chain links TRBV15 with TRBJ2-1; 13 nucleotides agree with TRBD2. The V gene's germline CDR1 is LNHNV and CDR2 YYDKDF (reference sequence). V trimming: 5 bases; J trimming: 9 bases; junction bases outside the gene matches: 1. The CDR3 sequence is 13 residues long. The CDR3 DNA reads as TGTGCCACCAGCCGACTAGCGGGGGGTGAGCAGTTCTTC. Translated: CATSRLAGGEQFF.

The V gene is TRBV29-1, the J gene TRBJ1-1; TRBD1 aligns across 7 bases. Germline CDR1 SQVTM, CDR2 ANQGSEA. Trimming removed 7 bases from V and 2 bases from J; junction bases left unmatched: 7. CDR3 length equals 13 residues. The CDR3 nucleotides read TGCAGCGCCAACCAAGGGGGCAACACTGAAGCTTTCTTT. It translates to CSANQGGNTEAFF. The full variable domain, in which reference TRBV29-1 and TRBJ1-1 provide the parts outside the CDR3, is SAVISQKPSRDICQRGTSLTIQCQVDSQVTMMFWYRQQPGQSLTLIATANQGSEATYESGFVIDKFPISRPNLTFSTLTVSNMSPEDSSIYLCSANQGGNTEAFFGQGTRLTVV.

The chain has TRBV7-9 and TRBJ2-5; 9 positions match TRBD2. The length of the CDR3 is 14 residues. Germline CDR1 is SEHNR and CDR2 is FQNEAQ (reference sequence). V lost 8 bases to trimming and J lost 1 base; unmatched junction nucleotides: 5. CDR3 in DNA: TGTGCCAGCGGAGCGGGGGGAGCCCAAGAGACCCAGTACTTC. Encoded protein: CASGAGGAQETQYF.

The chain joins TRBV5-1 to TRBJ1-1; 9 nucleotides agree with TRBD1. The junction had 4 bases not matched to a gene; V was cut back by 6 bases and J by 1 base. Looked up from germline, CDR1 is SGHRS and CDR2 is YFSETQ. The CDR3 has 14 amino acids. CDR3 DNA: TGCGCCAGCACCGGGACAGGGCAGAACACTGAAGCTTTCTTT. This sequence encodes CASTGTGQNTEAFF.

The chain links TRBV5-1 to TRBJ2-5; 8 bases line up with TRBD2. The CDR3 spans 16 residues. The germline CDR1 and CDR2 sequences are SGHRS and YFSETQ. V gave up 1 base and J gave up 1 base; unmatched junction bases: 6. The CDR3 reads CASSLTAGALQETQYF. The CDR3 DNA reads as TGCGCCAGCAGCTTGACAGCGGGGGCCCTCCAAGAGACCCAGTACTTC.

V and J are TRBV7-9 and TRBJ1-6; D gene ambiguous. V dropped 4 bases and J dropped 5 bases, with 12 bases sitting between them. Looked up from germline, CDR1 is SEHNR and CDR2 is FQNEAQ (reference sequence). This CDR3 comprises 15 residues. The CDR3 DNA reads TGTGCCAGCAGCTCTTGGGTCGCGGATAATTCACCCCTCCACTTT. This codes for CASSSWVADNSPLHF.

The chain employs TRBV5-1 and TRBJ1-3; 8 nucleotides align to TRBD1. J lost 2 bases, V lost 2 bases, and 3 bases had no gene match. Germline CDR1 is SGHRS and CDR2 is YFSETQ. The CDR3 runs to 15 residues. CDR3 sequence: CASSLTGGTGNTIYF. The CDR3 DNA follows: TGCGCCAGCAGCTTAACAGGGGGGACTGGAAACACCATATATTTT.

V gene TRBV10-3 combines with J gene TRBJ2-5; TRBD2 matches 9 bases. CDR1 ENHRY and CDR2 SYGVKD come from the germline V gene. Unmatched junction bases numbered 11, after V lost 8 bases and J lost 4 bases. The CDR3 covers 15 residues. The CDR3 protein is CAIRKDAGGRETQYF. In DNA, the CDR3 is TGTGCCATCCGTAAGGACGCGGGGGGGCGAGAGACCCAGTACTTC.

This chain connects TRBV2 to TRBJ1-6; 7 positions agree with TRBD1. CDR1 is SNHLY, CDR2 FYNNEI, per germline. There are 14 residues in the CDR3. V was clipped by 3 bases and J by 9 bases; unmatched bases: 5. For the CDR3, the DNA is TGTGCCAGCAGTGACCGGACAGGTAGTTCACCCCTCCACTTT. Translation: CASSDRTGSSPLHF.

The rearrangement uses TRBV12-3 or TRBV12-4 and TRBJ2-2, with D uncertain. V lost 6 bases and J 3 bases, leaving 5 bases between the germline ends. The CDR3 length is 12 residues. The CDR3 DNA reads as TGTGCCAGCAGCCTACACACCGGGGAGCTGTTTTTT. Its protein is CASSLHTGELFF.

The rearrangement uses TRBV7-9 and TRBJ2-2, with a possible D match to TRBD2 (7 bases). The V gene lost 5 bases and the J gene lost 1 base, with 14 bases spanning the gap. Germline values: CDR1 SEHNR, CDR2 FQNEAQ (reference sequence). This CDR3 contains 16 residues. The CDR3 region is CASSARGALNTGELFF. The CDR3 DNA follows: TGTGCCAGCAGCGCACGGGGGGCGCTGAACACCGGGGAGCTGTTTTTT.

Remarks on this clone: The junction departs from the called germline gene at one end, perhaps through a read error. The rearrangement links TRBV6-5 to TRBJ2-7; tentative D call: TRBD1 (6 bases). CDR1 is MNHEY, CDR2 SVGAGI, per germline. CDR3 length: 14 amino acids. The CDR3 DNA sequence: TGTGCCAGCAGTGACTCCTACAGGGTCGGCGAGCAGTACTTC. Translation: CASSDSYRVGEQYF.

Comments on this clone: Distinct nucleotide sequences in the sample also encode this CDR3. The gene calls are TRBV9 and TRBJ2-3; 11 positions agree with TRBD2. Germline lookup yields CDR1 SGDLS and CDR2 YYNGEE. V dropped 3 bases and J dropped 2; count of bases not matched to a gene: 5. The CDR3 consists of 16 residues. The CDR3 spells CASSGGTSGLTDTQYF. The CDR3 DNA reads TGTGCCAGCAGCGGGGGGACTAGCGGCCTCACAGATACGCAGTATTTT.

The chain links TRBV27 to TRBJ2-5; 7 bases are a match to TRBD2. CDR3 length equals 17 residues. With V trimmed by 6 bases and J by 5 bases, 18 bases remained unmatched. The germline gives CDR1 MNHEY, CDR2 SMNVEV (reference sequence). As DNA, the CDR3 is TGTGCCAGCAGCCCCCCCAAACCCGGGACTACTGCTGAGACCCAGTACTTC. The encoded protein is CASSPPKPGTTAETQYF.

The chain joins TRBV2 to TRBJ2-3; 8 bases are a match to TRBD2. The junction had 13 bases not matched to a gene; V was cut back by 2 bases and J by 0 bases. Germline CDR1 and CDR2: SNHLY and FYNNEI. CDR3 size: 19 residues. CDR3 in DNA: TGTGCCAGCAGTGAACAATCTATCGATACGGGAGGGAGCACAGATACGCAGTATTTT. Protein sequence: CASSEQSIDTGGSTDTQYF.

The genes are TRBV19 and TRBJ2-7; 11 nucleotides line up with TRBD2. The CDR3 totals 16 residues. Per germline, CDR1 LNHDA and CDR2 SQIVND (reference sequence). Trimming took 3 bases from V and 4 from J; bases not matched to a gene: 8. CDR3 sequence: CASSIRASGGIYEQYF. The CDR3 DNA sequence: TGTGCCAGTAGTATCCGGGCTAGCGGGGGGATTTACGAGCAGTACTTC. The variable domain in full, with the rest retrieved from reference TRBV19 and TRBJ2-7, is DGGITQSPKYLFRKEGQNVTLSCEQNLNHDAMYWYRQDPGQGLRLIYYSQIVNDFQKGDIAEGYSVSREKKESFPLTVTSAQKNPTAFYLCASSIRASGGIYEQYFGPGTRLTVT.

The V gene is TRBV5-1, the J gene TRBJ2-3; 11 bases match TRBD2. The CDR3 has 16 residues. Trimming cost V 1 base and J 4 bases; bases outside gene matches: 5. Per germline, CDR1 SGHRS and CDR2 YFSETQ. Written as DNA, the CDR3 is TGCGCCAGCAGCTTGATGGTTAGCGGGGGGGCAGATACGCAGTATTTT. It codes for CASSLMVSGGADTQYF.

The chain combines TRBV5-4 with TRBJ2-1; 7 positions agree with TRBD1. Germline trimming cut 4 bases from V and 6 bases from J; bases unmatched to any gene: 10. Germline CDR1 reads SGHNT; CDR2 reads YYREEE (reference sequence). This CDR3 is built from 15 residues. The CDR3 is CASSGDRLSTNEQFF. In DNA form, the CDR3 reads TGTGCCAGCAGCGGGGACAGACTGTCTACCAATGAGCAGTTCTTC.

The chain's CDR3 is CASSWTANTEAFF. The CDR3 coding sequence is TGTGCCAGCAGTTGGACAGCGAACACTGAAGCTTTCTTT. The V gene is TRBV7-2, the J gene TRBJ1-1; TRBD1 is a possible D gene (6 bases). CDR3 size: 13 residues. V was pared by 6 bases and J by 1 base, with 9 bases between. Germline values: CDR1 SGHTA, CDR2 FQGNSA.

The chain combines TRBV11-2 with TRBJ1-2; D is possibly TRBD1 (6 bases). This CDR3 has 13 amino acids. Germline V gene sequence: CDR1 SGHAT, CDR2 FQNNGV. Trimming pared 1 base from V and 7 bases from J, leaving 10 bases between. Written as DNA, the CDR3 is TGTGCCAGCAGCTTAGCCGGACAGAGTGGCTACACCTTC. Encoded protein: CASSLAGQSGYTF. The full variable domain, in which reference TRBV11-2 and TRBJ1-2 provide the parts outside the CDR3, is EAGVAQSPRYKIIEKRQSVAFWCNPISGHATLYWYQQILGQGPKLLIQFQNNGVVDDSQLPKDRFSAERLKGVDSTLKIQPAKLEDSAVYLCASSLAGQSGYTFGSGTRLTVV.

The chain carries TRBV3-1 (or the pseudogene TRBV3-2) and TRBJ2-2; weak D call: TRBD2 (7 bases). Germline V lookup: CDR1 LGHDT, CDR2 YNNKEL (reference sequence). The CDR3 extends over 15 amino acids. The ends were cut back, 1 base at V and 9 bases at J, with 15 bases in the middle. The CDR3 loop reads CASSQGGGGGRELFF. CDR3 nucleotides: TGTGCCAGCAGCCAAGGTGGAGGCGGGGGCCGGGAGCTGTTTTTT.

The chain uses TRBV9 and TRBJ2-1, with a tentative D call TRBD1 (5 bases). Trimming cost V 2 bases and J 2 bases, with 8 bases left between them. The germline V gene encodes CDR1 SGDLS and CDR2 YYNGEE. CDR3 length: 14 residues. The DNA for the CDR3 is TGTGCCAGCAGCGTCACAGGAGCCTACAATGAGCAGTTCTTC. Translated: CASSVTGAYNEQFF.

The V call is TRBV4-2, the J call TRBJ1-1; possibly TRBD1 for D (5 bases). From germline, CDR1 is LGHNA and CDR2 YNFKEQ. V was shortened by 7 bases and J by 4 bases, with 16 bases between the two germline ends. This CDR3 is built from 14 residues. The chain's CDR3 is CASTPGGALTEAFF. The CDR3, as DNA: TGTGCCAGCACCCCTGGAGGGGCCCTCACTGAAGCTTTCTTT.

This clone was counted between two and nine times. This sequence joins TRBV7-9 and TRBJ1-4; TRBD1 is a possible D gene (5 bases). Germline assignment: CDR1 SEHNR and CDR2 FQNEAQ (reference sequence). This CDR3 spans 16 amino acids. Trimming shortened V by 3 bases and J by 0 bases, and 11 bases separated the two germline ends. DNA of the CDR3: TGTGCCAGCAGCTTCAGGAAGGGGACAACTAATGAAAAACTGTTTTTT. It specifies CASSFRKGTTNEKLFF.

The rearrangement links TRBV19 to TRBJ2-3, with D perhaps matching TRBD1 (6 bases). V shed 6 bases and J shed 2 bases, with 15 bases lying between them. CDR3 length: 15 residues. Germline V gene data show CDR1 as LNHDA and CDR2 as SQIVND (reference sequence). CDR3 coding DNA: TGTGCCAGTAGCAACCGCCGACAGGTCACAGATACGCAGTATTTT. Translated: CASSNRRQVTDTQYF.

The count of this clone is one. The chain recombines TRBV7-6 with TRBJ2-7; 9 bases agree with TRBD1. The CDR3 runs to 18 residues. V shed 0 bases, J shed 7 bases, and the junction held 16 bases outside the gene matches. Per germline, CDR1 SGHVS and CDR2 FNYEAQ. The CDR3, as DNA: TGTGCCAGCAGCTTAGCGCTACAGGGGGCGGATAGAGTCGGTGAGCAGTACTTC. Amino acids: CASSLALQGADRVGEQYF. Full variable domain (outside the CDR3, taken from reference TRBV7-6 and TRBJ2-7): GAGVSQSPRYKVTKRGQDVALRCDPISGHVSLYWYRQALGQGPEFLTYFNYEAQQDKSGLPNDRFSAERPEGSISTLTIQRTEQRDSAMYRCASSLALQGADRVGEQYFGPGTRLTVT.

This clone was observed once. This sequence joins TRBV9 and TRBJ2-3; a weak D match, TRBD1 (5 bases). The CDR3 has 13 residues. The V end lost 4 bases, the J end lost 11 bases, and 17 bases lay between the germline ends. Germline CDR1 is SGDLS and CDR2 is YYNGEE. The CDR3 sequence is CASSPLTASLQYF. CDR3 coding DNA: TGTGCCAGCAGCCCCCTGACAGCGTCTTTGCAGTATTTT.